This T cell receptor beta chain was identified during a study of beta chain features in type 1 diabetes. The CDR3 is 14 amino acids. Germline V gene data show CDR1 as KGHSH and CDR2 as LQKENI. The V and J ends lost 3 bases and 2 bases respectively, with 11 bases between them. Study-level findings and limits: Lower insertion and higher deletion counts appeared at VDJ junctions in type 1 diabetes patients. People with Type 1 diabetes carried modestly yet significantly shorter TCRB CDR3s in all four CD4+ subsets.

Every sorted population was more than 95% pure. The sequenced template was cDNA made from the entire isolated RNA. TCRdb's copy holds only in-frame clones and misses some; the assay was immunoSEQ multiplex PCR. The sample has about 400,000 clones, 10% to 15% seen once. Of note for this clone: The antigen remains unidentified.

The chain has TRBV18 and TRBJ2-7, with no clear D. The sample consisted of naive CD4+ T cells from blood. This clonotype was obtained from a woman between 18 and 30 years old with type 1 diabetes. The CDR3 spells CASSPAGSAYEQYF. The CDR3 DNA reads as TGTGCCAGCTCACCGGCAGGTTCCGCCTACGAGCAGTACTTC.